This T cell receptor (beta chain) was identified in a study of CXCR4 blockade with PD-1 therapy in pancreatic cancer. Findings and limits, study-wide: Without paired alpha-beta data, shared specificity of dominant clones is unconfirmed. Tumors were clonally expanded, mean roughly 0.15 versus 0.05 in healthy blood.

Some clones are missing from TCRdb's copy, which holds only in-frame ones; the method was immunoSEQ multiplex PCR. This repertoire shows roughly 3,600 clones, roughly two fifths found once; its top ten account for around 17%. The germline V gene has CDR1 SQVTM and CDR2 ANQGSEA. V lost 6 bases to trimming and J lost 0 bases; unmatched junction nucleotides: 4. The CDR3 runs 13 residues. Turning to this clone: What it recognizes is unknown.

The TCR sequence derives from a human donor with pancreatic ductal adenocarcinoma. The V and J genes are TRBV29-1 and TRBJ1-1, with TRBD1 identical over 7 bases. The material sequenced was tumor tissue. The CDR3: CSVADRLNTEAFF. The CDR3 DNA reads as TGCAGCGTGGCGGACAGGTTGAACACTGAAGCTTTCTTT. The full variable domain, its missing parts supplied by reference TRBV29-1 and TRBJ1-1, is SAVISQKPSRDICQRGTSLTIQCQVDSQVTMMFWYRQQPGQSLTLIATANQGSEATYESGFVIDKFPISRPNLTFSTLTVSNMSPEDSSIYLCSVADRLNTEAFFGQGTRLTVV.